The 19 T cell receptor beta chains reported below all come from one sample, sequenced in a study of cytomegalovirus exposure and HLA in healthy donors. TCRdb's copy holds only in-frame clones and misses some; the assay was immunoSEQ multiplex PCR. This sample has around 250,000 clones; about 90% occur once, and the top ten carry 3.1%. The sequenced sample was PBMCs. The receptors originated from a woman in her twenties or thirties in good health and CMV-seronegative.

The gene calls are TRBV27 and TRBJ1-1; 8 bases are shared with TRBD1. Germline values: CDR1 MNHEY, CDR2 SMNVEV (reference sequence). Germline trimming cut 6 bases from V and 1 base from J; bases unmatched to any gene: 7. CDR3 length: 15 amino acids. The CDR3 nucleotides read TGTGCCAGCAGCCAGAACAGGGGGTCGAACACTGAAGCTTTCTTT. Its translation: CASSQNRGSNTEAFF.

V usage is TRBV7-9 and J usage is TRBJ1-2, with D uncertain. Germline-derived CDR1 and CDR2 are SEHNR and FQNEAQ (reference sequence). The CDR3 is 12 residues long. V was shortened by 2 bases and J by 5 bases, with 6 bases between the two germline ends. CDR3 residues: CASSLRAYGYTF. For the CDR3, the DNA is TGTGCCAGCAGCTTAAGGGCTTATGGCTACACCTTC.

The chain joins TRBV28 to TRBJ2-3; D may match TRBD1 or TRBD2 (6 bases each). There are 15 residues in the CDR3. Germline V CDR1 and CDR2: MDHEN, SYDVKM. The V end lost 2 bases, the J end lost 1 base, and 10 bases lay between the germline ends. CDR3 protein: CASSLAEGGTDTQYF. CDR3 nucleotides: TGTGCCAGCAGTTTAGCGGAGGGGGGCACAGATACGCAGTATTTT.

The J gene is TRBJ1-5, the V gene TRBV28, with D unclear. V lost 2 bases to trimming and J lost 0 bases, with 8 bases between them. CDR3 length: 15 amino acids. Germline V gene data show CDR1 as MDHEN and CDR2 as SYDVKM. The CDR3, as DNA: TGTGCCAGCAGTTTAAGGGCAGGTAGCAATCAGCCCCAGCATTTT. This gives the protein CASSLRAGSNQPQHF.

The J gene is TRBJ2-3, the V gene TRBV11-3; no firm D call. The germline V gene encodes CDR1 SGHNT and CDR2 YENEEA. This CDR3 has 17 amino acids. Trimming left V 5 bases short and J 0 bases short, with 18 bases between. The CDR3: CASSKRGLGISTDTQYF. CDR3 sequence (DNA): TGTGCCAGCAGCAAACGCGGCCTTGGCATTAGCACAGATACGCAGTATTTT.

The DNA of the CDR3 is TGTGCCAGCAGCCAACGATTAGTGGGCGGGGAGCTGTTTTTT. Translating gives CASSQRLVGGELFF. The chain has TRBV7-2 and TRBJ2-2, with D uncertain. This CDR3 region has 14 residues. Germline CDR1 is SGHTA and CDR2 is FQGNSA. V shed 5 bases and J shed 7 bases, with 14 bases lying between them.

V usage is TRBV11-2 and J usage is TRBJ1-5; D is uncertain. The germline V gene has CDR1 SGHAT and CDR2 FQNNGV. V shed 0 bases and J shed 1 base, with 4 bases lying between them. CDR3 length: 14 residues. In nucleotides, the CDR3 is TGTGCCAGCAGCTTAGAAAACAGCAATCAGCCCCAGCATTTT. Protein product: CASSLENSNQPQHF.

The chain combines TRBV6-4 with TRBJ2-3, with D possibly matching TRBD1 (5 bases). The CDR3 extends over 14 amino acids. Between the trimmed V and J ends, which lost 3 bases and 3 bases, there was a span of 10 bases. Germline-derived CDR1 and CDR2 are MRHNA and SNTAGT. The CDR3 DNA is TGTGCCAGCAGTGAGAAAGGGGAAACAGATACGCAGTATTTT. Encoded protein: CASSEKGETDTQYF.

The V and J genes are TRBV5-1 and TRBJ2-7, with D maybe TRBD2 (6 bases). The CDR3 runs 15 residues. V was trimmed by 0 bases and J by 3 bases, leaving 13 bases between them. From germline, CDR1 is SGHRS and CDR2 YFSETQ. In DNA form, the CDR3 reads TGCGCCAGCAGCTTGGGACTAGGTAATCGCTACGAGCAGTACTTC. Protein sequence: CASSLGLGNRYEQYF.

The chain joins TRBV4-3 to TRBJ2-7, with D uncertain. Germline V gene lookup returns CDR1 LGHNA and CDR2 YSLEER. The CDR3 sequence is 15 residues long. Trimming took off 0 bases at V and 6 bases at J, with 15 bases between the two ends. The CDR3 DNA follows: TGCGCCAGCAGCCAAGATCATGGCATCCCGGGCGAGCAGTACTTC. It translates to CASSQDHGIPGEQYF.

This sequence joins TRBV28 and TRBJ2-7, with 7 bases identical to TRBD1. The length of the CDR3 is 15 residues. Germline V CDR1 and CDR2: MDHEN, SYDVKM. With V trimmed by 4 bases and J by 3 bases, 9 bases remained unmatched. CDR3 amino acids: CASSSRYRGRYEQYF. The CDR3 nucleotides are TGTGCCAGCAGTTCAAGATACAGGGGTCGCTACGAGCAGTACTTC.

This chain joins TRBV15 and TRBJ1-4; D gene unclear. The V gene's germline CDR1 is LNHNV and CDR2 YYDKDF (reference sequence). The V gene lost 1 base and the J gene lost 0 bases, with 6 bases spanning the gap. This CDR3 has 15 amino acids. In DNA, the CDR3 is TGTGCCACCAGCAGAGTCCGCGCAACTAATGAAAAACTGTTTTTT. Translating gives CATSRVRATNEKLFF. Together with reference TRBV15 and TRBJ1-4, the CDR3 gives the full variable domain: DAMVIQNPRYQVTQFGKPVTLSCSQTLNHNVMYWYQQKSSQAPKLLFHYYDKDFNNEADTPDNFQSRRPNTSFCFLDIRSPGLGDTAMYLCATSRVRATNEKLFFGSGTQLSVL.

V is TRBV5-1 and J is TRBJ2-2; no firm D call. Trimming removed 1 base from V and 0 bases from J, with 13 bases in between. Germline CDR1 SGHRS, CDR2 YFSETQ. The CDR3 is 17 residues long. CDR3 residues: CASSLLPSVTNTGELFF. As DNA, the CDR3 is TGCGCCAGCAGCTTGTTACCGTCAGTAACGAACACCGGGGAGCTGTTTTTT.

The chain links TRBV11-3 to TRBJ2-1, with TRBD2 as a possible D gene (6 bases). Germline assignment: CDR1 SGHNT and CDR2 YENEEA. Between the trimmed V and J ends, which lost 3 bases and 2 bases, there was a span of 14 bases. CDR3 length: 16 residues. The CDR3 sequence is CASSFPGVPAYNEQFF. For the CDR3, the DNA is TGTGCCAGCAGCTTCCCGGGGGTACCGGCCTACAATGAGCAGTTCTTC.

This chain uses TRBV11-3 with TRBJ2-1; 8 bases agree with TRBD2. Germline CDR1 reads SGHNT; CDR2 reads YENEEA. Trimming at V came to 4 bases and at J to 4 bases, leaving 12 bases not matched to a gene. The CDR3 covers 17 residues. The CDR3 DNA sequence: TGTGCCAGCAGCTCGAGGGTCTCTAGCGGGCAGTACAATGAGCAGTTCTTC. Residues: CASSSRVSSGQYNEQFF.

This chain joins TRBV6-6 and TRBJ1-4, with D perhaps TRBD1 (5 bases). The germline V gene has CDR1 MNHNY and CDR2 SVGAGI (reference sequence). This CDR3 has 14 amino acids. Trimming shortened V by 6 bases and J by 7 bases, and 15 bases separated the two germline ends. The CDR3 nucleotides are TGTGCCAGCAGGCGGGACCTCGGGGGTGAAAAACTGTTTTTT. It codes for CASRRDLGGEKLFF.

The gene calls are TRBV6-1 and TRBJ2-7; 7 bases are shared with TRBD2. The germline gives CDR1 MNHNS, CDR2 SASEGT. The CDR3 has 16 amino acids. V was pared by 2 bases and J by 2 bases, with 9 bases of the junction left unmatched. The CDR3 sequence is CASSEWGGTGTYEQYF. Written as DNA, the CDR3 is TGTGCCAGCAGTGAATGGGGGGGGACGGGAACCTACGAGCAGTACTTC.

CDR3 sequence reads: CASSPKHGGELFF. In DNA, the CDR3 is TGTGCCAGCTCACCAAAGCACGGCGGGGAGCTGTTTTTT. The chain has TRBV18 and TRBJ2-2; D gene uncertain. The ends were cut back, 2 bases at V and 7 bases at J, with 8 bases in the middle. The CDR3 extends over 13 amino acids. Germline V lookup: CDR1 KGHSH, CDR2 LQKENI.

CDR3 DNA sequence: TGTGCCAGCAGCTCATCACCGGAGATGAACTACGAGCAGTACTTC. Its protein is CASSSSPEMNYEQYF. The gene calls are TRBV7-9 and TRBJ2-7; D call uncertain. The CDR3 is made up of 15 amino acids. Germline V gene data show CDR1 as SEHNR and CDR2 as FQNEAQ (reference sequence). Trimming stripped 4 bases from V and 3 bases from J, with 16 bases between.